This T cell receptor (beta chain) was identified during a study of shared clonotypes between healthy human individuals. Overall study context: Donor composition was a couple of women and three men, aged 18 to 49. General study results and limits: Represented diversity (both genetic and exposure-history) was limited by the small number of donors.

Comments on this clone: Its antigen is undetermined.

CDR1 is SEHNR, CDR2 FQNEAQ, per germline (reference sequence). The CDR3 is made up of 14 amino acids. V was shortened by 5 bases and J by 2 bases, with 10 bases between the two germline ends. What CD8 memory combined were CD45RO+ cells and CCR7-negative CD45RA+ TemRA cells. TCRdb keeps only in-frame clones here, not all; method: immunoSEQ multiplex PCR. The sample comprises roughly 700,000 clones, around 91% of which are singletons, and less than 40% rests with the top ten. This chain uses TRBV7-9 with TRBJ2-1; tentatively, D is TRBD1 (6 bases). This receptor was identified in a man younger than 35 in good health. Some clones in this sample may be carry-over from other donors' samples. Sample: memory CD8+ T cells from PBMCs. The subset was: CD45RO+ cells pooled with CCR7-negative TemRA cells. The CDR3, as DNA: TGTGCCAGCAGCAGGGACAACCCCTACAATGAGCAGTTCTTC. It codes for CASSRDNPYNEQFF.